Listed here are 30 T cell receptor beta chains from one sample, sequenced in a study of T cell responses to AZD1222 COVID-19 vaccine. The method was immunoSEQ multiplex PCR; TCRdb's version includes in-frame clones alone and lacks a portion of them. There are 93,000 or so clones in the sample; less than 95% occur only once, and more than 4.5% lies in the top ten. This specimen consisted of peripheral blood, obtained on day 0 of AZD1222 vaccination. All receptors come from an adult in good health.

V and J are TRBV6-2 or TRBV6-3 and TRBJ2-2; 15 positions match TRBD2. Germline values: CDR1 MNHEY, CDR2 SVGEGT. This CDR3 comprises 19 residues. V gave up 5 bases and J gave up 6 bases; unmatched junction bases: 13. The CDR3 here is CASSATGLAGGYLAGELFF. CDR3 bases: TGTGCCAGCAGTGCCACGGGACTAGCGGGGGGCTACTTAGCCGGGGAGCTGTTTTTT.

This clone was detected only once. The chain joins TRBV30 to TRBJ1-6; D perhaps matches TRBD1 (5 bases). Germline loops: CDR1 GTSNPN, CDR2 SVGIG (reference sequence). Trimming cost V 1 base and J 0 bases, with 19 bases left between them. This CDR3 region has 19 residues. CDR3 in DNA: TGTGCCTGGAGTGCAAAAATCGACAGTGTTTCCTCCTATAATTCACCCCTCCACTTT. It is translated as CAWSAKIDSVSSYNSPLHF.

This chain links TRBV27 with TRBJ1-5; 7 bases match TRBD1. The V gene end was trimmed by 6 bases and the J gene end by 3 bases; junction bases not matched to a gene: 8. The germline V gene has CDR1 MNHEY and CDR2 SMNVEV (reference sequence). The CDR3 has 15 residues. This CDR3 is CASRDSGGYNQPQHF. The CDR3 DNA is TGTGCCAGCAGGGACTCAGGGGGATACAATCAGCCCCAGCATTTT.

The chain combines TRBV10-3 with TRBJ1-5, with 7 bases matching TRBD1. This CDR3 is 14 amino acids long. The junction had 5 bases not matched to a gene; V was cut back by 3 bases and J by 6 bases. Germline loops: CDR1 ENHRY, CDR2 SYGVKD. CDR3 loop: CAISERGGAQPQHF. CDR3 sequence (DNA): TGTGCCATCAGTGAAAGAGGGGGCGCTCAGCCCCAGCATTTT.

V usage is TRBV6-6 and J usage is TRBJ1-5, with D unresolved. With 2 bases removed from V and 7 bases from J, the gap between germline ends came to 15 bases. Germline CDR1 MNHNY, CDR2 SVGAGI (reference sequence). The CDR3 covers 15 residues. The DNA of the CDR3 is TGTGCCAGCAGTTACGGGGATGCTCCGGGCCAGCCCCAGCATTTT. This sequence encodes CASSYGDAPGQPQHF.

The gene calls are TRBV9 and TRBJ2-7; tentatively, D is TRBD2 (5 bases). Germline V gene sequence: CDR1 SGDLS, CDR2 YYNGEE. The CDR3 has 13 residues. Trimming removed 4 bases at V and 3 bases at J, with 11 bases between. Here the CDR3 reads CASSKRTDYEQYF. The CDR3 DNA is TGTGCCAGCAGCAAGCGGACCGACTACGAGCAGTACTTC.

V usage is TRBV24-1 and J usage is TRBJ1-2; no definite D call. CDR3 length: 13 residues. Germline lookup yields CDR1 KGHDR and CDR2 SFDVKD. The V end was cut by 3 bases, the J end by 1 base, with 5 bases between. CDR3 sequence (DNA): TGTGCCACCAGTGATAAGGTTAACTATGGCTACACCTTC. This translates into CATSDKVNYGYTF.

The chain is built from TRBV7-3 and TRBJ1-1; D gene ambiguous. Germline CDR1 reads SGHTA; CDR2 reads FQGTGA. The CDR3 is 13 residues long. The V end was cut by 5 bases, the J end by 4 bases, with 11 bases between. The chain's CDR3 is CASSTAWGTEAFF. DNA for the CDR3: TGTGCCAGCAGCACCGCTTGGGGCACTGAAGCTTTCTTT.

This rearrangement joins TRBV4-1 to TRBJ1-5; D possibly corresponds to TRBD1 (6 bases). CDR3 length equals 14 residues. Germline lookup yields CDR1 MGHRA and CDR2 YSYEKL. Trimming shortened V by 4 bases and J by 4 bases, and 11 bases separated the two germline ends. The CDR3 is CASSPRQENQPQHF. CDR3 bases: TGCGCCAGCAGCCCTCGACAGGAGAATCAGCCCCAGCATTTT.

The gene calls are TRBV24-1 and TRBJ1-2, with D hard to call. The CDR3 has 17 residues. Trimming stripped 1 base from V and 3 bases from J, with 17 bases between. The germline V gene encodes CDR1 KGHDR and CDR2 SFDVKD. The CDR3: CATSDLRELVGDYGYTF. For the CDR3, the DNA is TGTGCCACCAGTGATTTAAGGGAATTAGTGGGCGACTATGGCTACACCTTC.

The sample holds one count of this clone. The chain is built from TRBV29-1 and TRBJ2-7; the match to TRBD1 covers 7 bases. The CDR3 length is 13 residues. The V gene end was trimmed by 6 bases and the J gene end by 4 bases; junction bases not matched to a gene: 9. CDR1 and CDR2 from the germline V gene are SQVTM and ANQGSEA. CDR3: CSVRKGQAYEQYF. In DNA form, the CDR3 reads TGCAGCGTCAGAAAAGGACAGGCTTACGAGCAGTACTTC.

The chain has TRBV9 and TRBJ1-1; D is ambiguous. V was pared by 1 base and J by 6 bases, with 10 bases between. CDR1 is SGDLS, CDR2 YYNGEE, per germline. CDR3 length equals 13 residues. The CDR3 coding sequence is TGTGCCAGCAGCGTATGGGAGACGGCTGAAGCTTTCTTT. It codes for CASSVWETAEAFF.

The chain combines TRBV5-1 with TRBJ1-1, with a tentative D call TRBD1 (5 bases). V shed 5 bases and J shed 8 bases, with 25 bases lying between them. This CDR3 is built from 16 residues. From germline, CDR1 is SGHRS and CDR2 YFSETQ. CDR3 protein: CASRPPVQGGRYEAFF. The CDR3 nucleotides read TGCGCCAGCAGACCGCCGGTGCAGGGAGGGAGGTACGAAGCTTTCTTT. Together with reference TRBV5-1 and TRBJ1-1, the CDR3 gives the full variable domain: KAGVTQTPRYLIKTRGQQVTLSCSPISGHRSVSWYQQTPGQGLQFLFEYFSETQRNKGNFPGRFSGRQFSNSRSEMNVSTLELGDSALYLCASRPPVQGGRYEAFFGQGTRLTVV.

The chain recombines TRBV15 with TRBJ2-3, with 8 positions matching TRBD1. After removal of 6 bases from V and 0 bases from J, the junction contained 8 bases not matched to a gene. The CDR3 is made up of 16 amino acids. CDR1 is LNHNV and CDR2 is YYDKDF in the germline V gene (reference sequence). The DNA for the CDR3 is TGTGCCACCAGTATCGGTACAGGGGGAAGCACAGATACGCAGTATTTT. Protein product: CATSIGTGGSTDTQYF.

J is TRBJ1-1 and V is TRBV5-1; D is unclear. The germline gives CDR1 SGHRS, CDR2 YFSETQ. This CDR3 spans 13 amino acids. V shed 1 base and J shed 4 bases, with 8 bases lying between them. CDR3: CASSLFGGTEAFF. The DNA of the CDR3 is TGCGCCAGCAGCTTGTTCGGCGGCACTGAAGCTTTCTTT.

The chain links TRBV27 to TRBJ2-7; the D is unclear. V lost 5 bases and J lost 3, with 11 bases in between. This CDR3 comprises 13 residues. CDR1 and CDR2 (germline): MNHEY, SMNVEV (reference sequence). Here the CDR3 reads CASSPSVGYEQYF. The DNA of the CDR3 is TGTGCCAGCAGTCCCTCGGTGGGCTACGAGCAGTACTTC.

V gene TRBV10-3 combines with J gene TRBJ1-6; D remains unclear. Trimming left V 0 bases short and J 8 bases short, with 8 bases between. The CDR3 has 14 amino acids. The germline gives CDR1 ENHRY, CDR2 SYGVKD. CDR3 residues: CAISESELYSPLHF. CDR3 bases: TGTGCCATCAGTGAGTCTGAACTTTATTCACCCCTCCACTTT.

The chain has TRBV5-6 and TRBJ1-1; possibly TRBD1 for D (5 bases). V dropped 4 bases and J dropped 4 bases, with 11 bases sitting between them. Per germline, CDR1 SGHDT and CDR2 YYEEEE. The CDR3 loop spans 13 amino acids. CDR3 DNA: TGTGCCAGCAGCCCCAGGGTGGGCACTGAAGCTTTCTTT. Amino acid sequence: CASSPRVGTEAFF.

The chain is built from TRBV6-1 and TRBJ2-5, with D possibly matching TRBD1 (6 bases). CDR1 and CDR2 (germline): MNHNS, SASEGT. Trimming stripped 3 bases from V and 4 bases from J, with 6 bases between. The CDR3 sequence is 12 residues long. As DNA, the CDR3 is TGTGCCAGCAGTGAGGGGGCAGAGACCCAGTACTTC. Encoded protein: CASSEGAETQYF.

This chain uses TRBV19 with TRBJ1-5; D gene unclear. Germline loops: CDR1 LNHDA, CDR2 SQIVND (reference sequence). The CDR3 has 14 amino acids. V was shortened by 6 bases and J by 0 bases, with 9 bases between the two germline ends. The CDR3 is CASRLPYSNQPQHF. DNA for the CDR3: TGTGCCAGTAGGCTCCCGTATAGCAATCAGCCCCAGCATTTT. Drawing the rest from reference TRBV19 and TRBJ1-5, the complete variable domain is DGGITQSPKYLFRKEGQNVTLSCEQNLNHDAMYWYRQDPGQGLRLIYYSQIVNDFQKGDIAEGYSVSREKKESFPLTVTSAQKNPTAFYLCASRLPYSNQPQHFGDGTRLSIL.

The V call is TRBV10-3, the J call TRBJ1-1; tentative D call: TRBD1 (6 bases). The CDR3 contains 14 residues. CDR1 is ENHRY and CDR2 is SYGVKD in the germline V gene. The germline V and J ends were trimmed by 2 bases and 4 bases, with 11 bases remaining between them. The CDR3 DNA is TGTGCCATCAGTGAGAGGGAAGGGGGCACTGAAGCTTTCTTT. It translates to CAISEREGGTEAFF.

A single count supports this clone. The rearrangement links TRBV19 to TRBJ1-2; D gene uncertain. The CDR3 covers 13 residues. V was cut by 10 bases and J by 8 bases, with 20 bases left in between. The germline V gene encodes CDR1 LNHDA and CDR2 SQIVND (reference sequence). The CDR3 is CATSIGQLAGYTF. CDR3 DNA: TGTGCCACGTCGATTGGGCAGCTTGCCGGCTACACCTTC.

The rearrangement joins TRBV6-1 to TRBJ2-3; 10 bases fit TRBD1. The CDR3 runs 15 residues. Germline V gene sequence: CDR1 MNHNS, CDR2 SASEGT. After removal of 7 bases from V and 5 bases from J, the junction contained 9 bases not matched to a gene. CDR3 sequence reads: CASIPTGGAGDTQYF. The DNA for the CDR3 is TGTGCCAGCATACCGACAGGGGGCGCGGGAGATACGCAGTATTTT.

This rearrangement joins TRBV7-2 to TRBJ2-1; maybe TRBD1 (5 bases). Germline V gene data show CDR1 as SGHTA and CDR2 as FQGNSA. V lost 6 bases and J 15 bases, leaving 18 bases between the germline ends. CDR3 length equals 12 residues. CDR3 amino acids: CASRFWGSRPFF. The CDR3 bases are TGTGCCAGCAGGTTCTGGGGCTCCCGGCCGTTCTTC.

The chain's CDR3 is CASSLGGNRMNTEAFF. The CDR3 DNA reads as TGCGCCAGCAGCCTCGGCGGGAACAGAATGAACACTGAAGCTTTCTTT. V is TRBV5-1 and J is TRBJ1-1; D unclear. The germline gives CDR1 SGHRS, CDR2 YFSETQ. The CDR3 has 16 amino acids. V lost 4 bases and J lost 0, with 16 bases in between.

The gene calls are TRBV19 and TRBJ1-2, with D perhaps TRBD1 (6 bases). The V end lost 5 bases, the J end lost 8 bases, and 6 bases lay between the germline ends. Germline V CDR1 and CDR2: LNHDA, SQIVND (reference sequence). The CDR3 spans 10 residues. The CDR3 protein is CASSDRGYTF. The CDR3 DNA sequence: TGTGCCAGTAGTGACAGGGGCTACACCTTC.

V gene TRBV7-9 combines with J gene TRBJ2-5; 8 nucleotides align to TRBD2. Germline CDR1 is SEHNR and CDR2 is FQNEAQ (reference sequence). With V trimmed by 5 bases and J by 1 base, 6 bases remained unmatched. The CDR3 is 15 residues long. The CDR3 DNA sequence: TGTGCCAGCAGCAACTACGGGGGGGCCCAAGAGACCCAGTACTTC. Translated, it gives CASSNYGGAQETQYF.

The rearrangement links TRBV27 to TRBJ1-1; maybe TRBD1 (5 bases). Looked up from germline, CDR1 is MNHEY and CDR2 is SMNVEV (reference sequence). V shed 1 base and J shed 5 bases, with 11 bases lying between them. The CDR3 covers 14 residues. CDR3: CASSLLEGRTEAFF. CDR3 nucleotide sequence: TGTGCCAGCAGTTTATTAGAGGGGCGGACTGAAGCTTTCTTT.

V is TRBV20-1 and J is TRBJ1-1; no clear D. The V gene lost 3 bases and the J gene lost 4 bases, with 6 bases spanning the gap. Germline V gene data show CDR1 as DFQATT and CDR2 as SNEGSKA (reference sequence). The CDR3 length is 11 residues. CDR3 DNA: TGCAGTGCTAGTACATTCACTGAAGCTTTCTTT. Protein: CSASTFTEAFF.

The rearrangement links TRBV13 to TRBJ2-1; D is possibly TRBD2 (6 bases). The CDR3 is 13 residues long. Trimming removed 5 bases from V and 12 bases from J, with 17 bases in between. The germline gives CDR1 PRHDT, CDR2 FYEKMQ (reference sequence). CDR3 sequence: CASSGYSGRRQFF. CDR3 DNA: TGTGCCAGCAGCGGATACTCAGGGAGGCGGCAGTTCTTC.